The 24 T cell receptor beta chains presented below share a single source sample, sequenced in a study of shared clonotypes between healthy human individuals. Produced via immunoSEQ multiplex PCR; TCRdb's table is partial and in-frame only. The sample contains about 470,000 clones, around 75% of which appear only once. The sequenced sample was PBMCs. These receptors all stem from a woman aged 40 to 50 in good health. Some clones in this sample may be carry-over from other donors' samples.

The chain is built from TRBV9 and TRBJ2-1; TRBD2 agrees at 15 bases. Germline V CDR1 and CDR2: SGDLS, YYNGEE. The CDR3 has 16 amino acids. Trimming at V came to 4 bases and at J to 9 bases, leaving 8 bases not matched to a gene. CDR3 coding DNA: TGTGCCAGCAGCCCCCGTGGACTAGCGGGAGGGTTTGAGCAGTTCTTC. The encoded protein is CASSPRGLAGGFEQFF. The full variable domain, in which reference TRBV9 and TRBJ2-1 provide the parts outside the CDR3, is DSGVTQTPKHLITATGQRVTLRCSPRSGDLSVYWYQQSLDQGLQFLIQYYNGEERAKGNILERFSAQQFPDLHSELNLSSLELGDSALYFCASSPRGLAGGFEQFFGPGTRLTVL.

This clone came up a few times. The rearrangement links TRBV29-1 to TRBJ2-2; 7 bases line up with TRBD1. This CDR3 region has 16 residues. Germline V gene sequence: CDR1 SQVTM, CDR2 ANQGSEA. J gave up 3 bases and V 7 bases, and 14 bases lay outside the gene matches. CDR3: CSALGGDSSYTGELFF. CDR3 nucleotides: TGCAGCGCCCTGGGTGGGGACAGTTCTTACACCGGGGAGCTGTTTTTT.

This clone was detected many times. V and J are TRBV11-3 and TRBJ2-2; 7 nucleotides match TRBD2. This CDR3 is built from 15 residues. Per germline, CDR1 SGHNT and CDR2 YENEEA. V dropped 1 base and J dropped 2; count of bases not matched to a gene: 1. CDR3 sequence reads: CASSLGGSNTGELFF. The CDR3 DNA reads TGTGCCAGCAGCTTAGGCGGGAGTAACACCGGGGAGCTGTTTTTT.

The chain combines TRBV21-1 with TRBJ1-1; the table names TRBD1, a call not compared with the DNA. TRBV21-1 is tagged as a pseudogene. The CDR3 has 13 residues. CDR3 in amino acids: CARNDRGLTEAFF. CDR3 sequence (DNA): TGTGCCAGGAACGACAGGGGGCTTACTGAAGCTTTCTTT.

This clone has a handful of counts. The chain recombines TRBV19 with TRBJ2-7; D may be TRBD1 or TRBD2 (5 bases each). Between the trimmed V and J ends, which lost 6 bases and 0 bases, there was a span of 9 bases. Per the germline V gene, CDR1 is LNHDA and CDR2 is SQIVND (reference sequence). CDR3 length: 13 residues. As DNA, the CDR3 is TGTGCCAGTAGACCAGGGAGCTCCTACGAGCAGTACTTC. This gives the protein CASRPGSSYEQYF.

The chain combines TRBV28 with TRBJ1-2; 7 bases align to TRBD1. V shed 6 bases and J 2 bases; nucleotides not matched to a gene: 12. This CDR3 has 16 residues. The germline CDR1 and CDR2 sequences are MDHEN and SYDVKM. CDR3 protein: CASSHDREILNYGYTF. The DNA of the CDR3 is TGTGCCAGCAGCCACGACAGGGAAATCCTCAACTATGGCTACACCTTC.

This chain uses TRBV7-9 with TRBJ2-5, with D perhaps TRBD1 (5 bases). The DNA end lines up better with TRBJ2-7; the J call may be wrong. CDR1 SEHNR and CDR2 FQNEAQ come from the germline V gene (reference sequence). This CDR3 spans 15 amino acids. The CDR3 loop is CASSLNGASSYEQYF. The CDR3 DNA follows: TGTGCCAGCAGCTTAAATGGGGCCAGCTCCTACGAGCAGTACTTC.

For this clone: Different DNA sequences within this sample yield the same CDR3. The V and J genes are TRBV30 and TRBJ2-3; no reliable D call. Trimming shortened V by 2 bases and J by 2 bases, and 5 bases separated the two germline ends. From germline, CDR1 is GTSNPN and CDR2 SVGIG (reference sequence). This CDR3 is 12 amino acids long. In DNA form, the CDR3 reads TGTGCCTGGAGTTCTTCCACAGATACGCAGTATTTT. Its translation: CAWSSSTDTQYF.

The V gene is TRBV30, the J gene TRBJ1-2, with 9 bases identical to TRBD1. The length of the CDR3 is 14 residues. CDR1 and CDR2 from the germline V gene are GTSNPN and SVGIG (reference sequence). J lost 9 bases, V lost 1 base, and 9 bases had no gene match. The CDR3 DNA reads TGTGCCTGGAGTGCCGGGACAGGGAGGCATCGCTACACCTTC. It encodes CAWSAGTGRHRYTF.

A remark on this clone: At one end the junction does not follow the germline gene, possibly because of a read error. The CDR3 is CASSNQPGQGVF. The DNA for the CDR3 is TGTGCCAGCAGCAACCAACCGGGACAGGGCGTCTTC. The chain has TRBV11-3 and TRBJ2-1, with 9 nucleotides matching TRBD1. The CDR3 length is 12 residues. Per germline, CDR1 SGHNT and CDR2 YENEEA.

This sequence joins TRBV14 and TRBJ2-6, with TRBD2 matching 7 bases. The germline V gene has CDR1 SGHDN and CDR2 FVKESK. With V trimmed by 3 bases and J by 3 bases, 5 bases remained unmatched. The CDR3 runs to 16 residues. The CDR3 DNA reads as TGTGCCAGCAGCCAGGCCGGGGGGTTTGGGGCCAACGTCCTGACTTTC. It translates to CASSQAGGFGANVLTF.

The J gene is TRBJ1-4, the V gene TRBV28; no clear D gene. Trimming took 0 bases from V and 2 from J, leaving 4 bases between them. CDR3 size: 14 residues. Per germline, CDR1 MDHEN and CDR2 SYDVKM. CDR3 amino acids: CASSLWRTNEKLFF. Here the CDR3 DNA reads TGTGCCAGCAGTTTATGGCGGACTAATGAAAAACTGTTTTTT.

This chain joins TRBV5-5 and TRBJ2-2, with TRBD1 identical over 8 bases. CDR1 and CDR2 from the germline V gene are SGHKS and YYEKEE (reference sequence). The CDR3 is made up of 14 amino acids. The V and J ends lost 4 bases and 4 bases, in that order; junction bases with no gene match: 3. For the CDR3, the DNA is TGTGCCAGCAGCCCGGGACAGGTCACCGGGGAGCTGTTTTTT. Translating it yields CASSPGQVTGELFF.

V gene TRBV6-1 combines with J gene TRBJ2-4; TRBD1 aligns across 7 bases. Germline CDR1 reads MNHNS; CDR2 reads SASEGT. After removal of 3 bases from V and 0 bases from J, the junction contained 8 bases not matched to a gene. This CDR3 has 17 amino acids. The CDR3 reads CASSEGRQGLAKNIQYF. CDR3 sequence (DNA): TGTGCCAGCAGTGAGGGGAGACAGGGTCTAGCCAAAAACATTCAGTACTTC.

The chain employs TRBV5-6 and TRBJ2-7; TRBD1 matches 8 bases. The CDR3 length is 14 residues. V was clipped by 4 bases and J by 3 bases; unmatched bases: 6. CDR1 SGHDT and CDR2 YYEEEE come from the germline V gene. The CDR3 sequence is CASSRGQVVYEQYF. The CDR3 DNA is TGTGCCAGCAGCCGGGGACAGGTAGTCTACGAGCAGTACTTC.

The V gene is TRBV27, the J gene TRBJ2-2, with 10 bases fitting TRBD1. This CDR3 is built from 17 residues. Germline V gene sequence: CDR1 MNHEY, CDR2 SMNVEV (reference sequence). After removal of 7 bases from V and 3 bases from J, the junction contained 11 bases not matched to a gene. For the CDR3, the DNA is TGTGCCAGCATCCCGACAGGGGGCATAAGCGACACCGGGGAGCTGTTTTTT. Translated, it gives CASIPTGGISDTGELFF.

The chain employs TRBV18 and TRBJ1-1; 9 nucleotides align to TRBD1. J was trimmed by 4 bases and V by 4 bases; bases with no gene match: 1. The germline gives CDR1 KGHSH, CDR2 LQKENI. The CDR3 consists of 13 residues. The CDR3 protein is CASSQTGGTEAFF. In DNA form, the CDR3 reads TGTGCCAGCTCACAGACAGGGGGCACTGAAGCTTTCTTT.

This chain links TRBV5-3 with TRBJ2-7; D is possibly TRBD1 (5 bases). TRBV5-3 is treated as an ORF (open reading frame) with a function not yet certain. The CDR3 covers 15 residues. Trimming left V 3 bases short and J 1 base short, with 14 bases between. The CDR3: CARSSSEGASYEQYF. Written as DNA, the CDR3 is TGTGCCAGAAGCTCCTCAGAAGGGGCGTCCTACGAGCAGTACTTC.

J is TRBJ1-3 and V is TRBV7-2; D is unresolved. The CDR3 length is 17 residues. V gave up 1 base and J gave up 4 bases, with 17 bases separating them. Germline assignment: CDR1 SGHTA and CDR2 FQGNSA. For the CDR3, the DNA is TGTGCCAGCAGCTTAGAATCAACGAGGATTATAGGAAACACCATATATTTT. Residues: CASSLESTRIIGNTIYF.

In this sample, this clone turned up a few times. The chain has TRBV6-1 and TRBJ2-7; either TRBD1 or TRBD2 may fit D (5 bases each). The germline CDR1 and CDR2 sequences are MNHNS and SASEGT. The V and J ends lost 7 bases and 1 base respectively, with 8 bases between them. CDR3 length: 12 amino acids. The CDR3 DNA reads TGTGCCAGCATGGGGGATTCCTACGAGCAGTACTTC. This gives the protein CASMGDSYEQYF.

This chain uses TRBV5-1 with TRBJ2-1; 11 nucleotides line up with TRBD2. Per the germline V gene, CDR1 is SGHRS and CDR2 is YFSETQ. CDR3 length: 17 residues. V trimming: 0 bases; J trimming: 2 bases; junction bases outside the gene matches: 4. DNA of the CDR3: TGCGCCAGCAGCTTGGTCCCGGGACTAGCGGCCTACAATGAGCAGTTCTTC. Protein: CASSLVPGLAAYNEQFF.

This chain joins TRBV28 and TRBJ1-4; D not resolved. CDR1 and CDR2 (germline): MDHEN, SYDVKM. The CDR3 is 14 amino acids. V dropped 5 bases and J dropped 11 bases, with 18 bases sitting between them. Written as DNA, the CDR3 is TGTGCCAGCAGTCCGGCGGCGCTATATGGGAAACTGTTTTTT. This codes for CASSPAALYGKLFF.

The chain couples TRBV7-8 to TRBJ2-1; the D is unclear. The V end was cut by 5 bases, the J end by 3 bases, with 5 bases between. This CDR3 comprises 12 residues. Per the germline V gene, CDR1 is SGHVS and CDR2 is FQNEAQ. The CDR3 DNA sequence: TGTGCCAGCAGCCGATTCTACAATGAGCAGTTCTTC. Translated: CASSRFYNEQFF.

The chain carries TRBV9 and TRBJ1-2; D unclear. There are 12 residues in the CDR3. Germline V CDR1 and CDR2: SGDLS, YYNGEE. The V gene lost 8 bases and the J gene lost 5 bases, with 13 bases spanning the gap. The CDR3 nucleotides are TGTGCCAGGAGGACTTTCTGGTATGGCTACACCTTC. Protein product: CARRTFWYGYTF. The entire variable domain, with the rest obtained from reference TRBV9 and TRBJ1-2, is as follows: DSGVTQTPKHLITATGQRVTLRCSPRSGDLSVYWYQQSLDQGLQFLIQYYNGEERAKGNILERFSAQQFPDLHSELNLSSLELGDSALYFCARRTFWYGYTFGSGTRLTVV.